A selection of T cell receptor beta chains follows, all from one sample in a study of graft-versus-host responses after intestinal transplantation. Clones were read by immunoSEQ multiplex PCR, and TCRdb kept only the in-frame ones, dropping some. The sample contains some 40,000 clones, around 90% of which appear only once. The sequencing used PBMCs, collected 524 days after transplant. The receptors originated from a human patient who received an intestinal transplant, so some T cells may come from the graft donor. Each CDR3 is given with its conserved first and last residue. The D gene is left open where the match is weak. Clone size, where shown, is once, few, many, or a class for clones that have expanded.

V gene	D gene	clone size	J gene	CDR3 protein	CDR3 DNA
TRBV19	TRBD2	-	TRBJ2-2	CASSLSGTGELFF	TGTGCCAGTAGCCTTAGCGGGACCGGGGAGCTGTTTTTT
TRBV5-1	TRBD2	-	TRBJ2-5	CASSLTTGLAGAQETQYF	TGCGCCAGCAGCTTGACCACCGGGCTAGCGGGAGCCCAAGAGACCCAGTACTTC
TRBV27	-	-	TRBJ1-1	CASTPVTRVNTEAFF	TGTGCCAGCACCCCTGTCACCAGGGTGAACACTGAAGCTTTCTTT
TRBV28	-	-	TRBJ2-7	CASSLTLLSGGYEQYF	TGTGCCAGCAGTTTGACTCTTCTGTCGGGCGGGTACGAGCAGTACTTC
TRBV19	-	-	TRBJ2-1	CASSIAPEPYNEQFF	TGTGCCAGTAGTATAGCGCCTGAGCCATACAATGAGCAGTTCTTC
TRBV10-1	-	-	TRBJ1-2	CATSQGSLEGYTF	TGCGCCACCTCTCAGGGTTCTCTGGAAGGCTACACCTTC
TRBV9	TRBD1	-	TRBJ1-1	CASSSQGHTEAFF	TGTGCCAGCAGCTCACAGGGGCACACTGAAGCTTTCTTT
TRBV5-6	TRBD1	-	TRBJ2-5	CASMTPRTGKETQYF	TGTGCCAGCATGACGCCGAGGACAGGGAAAGAGACCCAGTACTTC
TRBV6-6	TRBD1	-	TRBJ1-5	CASSSQGGDQPQHF	TGTGCCAGCAGTTCCCAGGGGGGGGATCAGCCCCAGCATTTT
TRBV10-3	-	-	TRBJ1-1	CAISGQAPEAFF	TGTGCCATCAGTGGGCAGGCGCCTGAAGCTTTCTTT
TRBV16	-	-	TRBJ2-7	CASSQSGGNREQYF	TGTGCCAGCAGCCAATCTGGGGGAAATCGCGAGCAGTACTTC
TRBV28	TRBD1	-	TRBJ2-7	CASSWDRGSYEQYF	TGTGCCAGCAGTTGGGACAGGGGGTCCTACGAGCAGTACTTC
TRBV30	TRBD2	-	TRBJ2-1	CAWTLAAAYNEQFF	TGTGCCTGGACCCTAGCGGCCGCCTACAATGAGCAGTTCTTC
TRBV5-4	-	-	TRBJ2-7	CASSPGTPYEQYF	TGTGCCAGCAGCCCAGGGACCCCCTACGAGCAGTACTTC
TRBV4-1	TRBD1	-	TRBJ2-2	CASSLGTVNTGELFF	TGCGCCAGCAGCCTCGGGACAGTTAACACCGGGGAGCTGTTTTTT
TRBV7-9	-	-	TRBJ1-6	CASSSPNSPLHF	TGTGCCAGCAGCTCTCCCAATTCACCCCTCCACTTT
TRBV27	TRBD2	-	TRBJ2-7	CASSQGTSGYEQYF	TGTGCCAGCAGTCAGGGGACTAGCGGCTACGAGCAGTACTTC
TRBV21-1	-	few	TRBJ1-1	CASSKERERGSPEAFF	TGTGCCAGCAGCAAAGAAAGAGAGCGGGGATCCCCTGAAGCTTTCTTT
TRBV5-1	-	-	TRBJ2-7	CASSLGGSLYYEQYF	TGCGCCAGCAGCTTGGGGGGTTCCCTTTACTACGAGCAGTACTTC
TRBV11-2	-	-	TRBJ2-7	CASSLGWRGLDEQYF	TGTGCCAGCAGCTTAGGGTGGAGGGGGCTCGACGAGCAGTACTTC
TRBV28	TRBD1	-	TRBJ2-2	CAVRDRGPSGELFF	TGTGCCGTCCGGGACAGGGGGCCCAGCGGGGAGCTGTTTTTT
TRBV7-6	TRBD1	-	TRBJ1-1	CASSLDRGAFF	TGTGCCAGCAGCTTAGACAGGGGAGCTTTCTTT
TRBV6-6	TRBD1	once	TRBJ2-1	CASTSGTGGRNEQFF	TGTGCCAGCACTTCCGGGACAGGGGGCCGGAATGAGCAGTTCTTC
TRBV2	-	-	TRBJ2-1	CASSELPSLDDEQFF	TGTGCCAGCAGTGAATTACCTAGCCTCGATGATGAGCAGTTCTTC
TRBV28	TRBD2	-	TRBJ2-7	CASSGLAGGSSYEQYF	TGTGCCAGCAGTGGACTAGCGGGAGGTTCCTCCTACGAGCAGTACTTC
TRBV4-1	-	-	TRBJ2-5	CASSQKGGEETQYF	TGCGCCAGCAGCCAAAAAGGGGGAGAAGAGACCCAGTACTTC
TRBV6-1	-	-	TRBJ1-1	CASSIQGRWGTEAFF	TGTGCCAGCAGCATCCAGGGGAGGTGGGGCACTGAAGCTTTCTTT
TRBV19	-	-	TRBJ2-3	CASTVPGLIDTQYF	TGTGCCAGTACCGTACCGGGACTTATAGATACGCAGTATTTT
TRBV5-1	-	-	TRBJ1-1	CASSLGGPEAFF	TGCGCCAGCAGCTTGGGGGGCCCTGAAGCTTTCTTT
TRBV6-5	TRBD1	-	TRBJ1-5	CASTPGQGAGQPQHF	TGTGCCAGCACCCCGGGACAGGGGGCCGGTCAGCCCCAGCATTTT
TRBV2	-	-	TRBJ2-7	CASNALGGTANYEQYF	TGTGCCAGCAACGCTCTGGGAGGGACAGCTAACTACGAGCAGTACTTC
TRBV25-1	-	-	TRBJ1-4	CASSEVRGSTEKLFF	TGTGCCAGCAGTGAAGTCCGGGGGTCGACTGAAAAACTGTTTTTT
TRBV28	TRBD2	-	TRBJ2-3	CASSFPRLAGTSTDTQYF	TGTGCCAGCAGTTTTCCCCGACTAGCGGGAACTAGCACAGATACGCAGTATTTT
TRBV10-2	-	-	TRBJ2-7	CASSGTVTVYEQYF	TGCGCCAGCAGTGGGACCGTGACGGTTTACGAGCAGTACTTC
TRBV6-5	-	-	TRBJ2-1	CASSERTSYNEQFF	TGTGCCAGCAGTGAGCGGACCTCCTACAATGAGCAGTTCTTC
TRBV28	TRBD2	-	TRBJ2-3	CASGGDIATNTDTQYF	TGTGCCAGCGGGGGGGATATAGCGACGAACACAGATACGCAGTATTTT
TRBV11-2	-	-	TRBJ2-1	CASSLGDEVSSYNEQFF	TGTGCCAGCAGCTTAGGGGATGAGGTAAGCTCCTACAATGAGCAGTTCTTC
TRBV9	-	-	TRBJ1-3	CASSSHQLSGNTIYF	TGTGCCAGCAGCTCGCACCAACTCTCTGGAAACACCATATATTTT
TRBV19	-	-	TRBJ1-5	CASRERSRWDQPQHF	TGTGCCAGTAGGGAGAGGAGCCGTTGGGATCAGCCCCAGCATTTT
TRBV6-6	-	-	TRBJ1-1	CASSYLGADTEAFF	TGTGCCAGCAGTTACTTGGGGGCGGACACTGAAGCTTTCTTT
TRBV29-1	-	-	TRBJ2-7	CSASAGAELYEQYF	TGCAGCGCCTCCGCAGGTGCCGAACTCTACGAGCAGTACTTC
TRBV28	TRBD1	-	TRBJ1-5	CASSKTLGQGNQPQHF	TGTGCCAGCAGTAAGACCCTGGGACAGGGTAATCAGCCCCAGCATTTT
TRBV27	TRBD1	-	TRBJ2-5	CASSQSRDRGQETQYF	TGTGCCAGCAGCCAGAGCCGGGACAGGGGGCAAGAGACCCAGTACTTC
TRBV2	TRBD2	-	TRBJ2-7	CASKTSVYEQYF	TGTGCCAGCAAGACTAGCGTCTACGAGCAGTACTTC
TRBV9	TRBD2	-	TRBJ2-4	CASSLAASGKNIQYF	TGTGCCAGCTCCCTAGCGGCTAGCGGGAAAAACATTCAGTACTTC
TRBV6-5	-	-	TRBJ2-1	CASSYGLRNEQFF	TGTGCCAGCAGTTACGGACTGCGCAATGAGCAGTTCTTC
TRBV29-1	-	-	TRBJ1-2	CSVLGSYGYTF	TGCAGCGTTCTCGGGAGTTATGGCTACACCTTC
TRBV7-3	-	-	TRBJ2-5	CASSSNPQETQYF	TGTGCCAGCAGCTCTAACCCCCAAGAGACCCAGTACTTC
TRBV4-1	-	-	TRBJ1-1	CASSQGFPPGRLNTEAFF	TGCGCCAGCAGCCAAGGTTTCCCACCGGGAAGGCTGAACACTGAAGCTTTCTTT
TRBV19	-	-	TRBJ2-5	CASSIADLRETQYF	TGTGCCAGTAGTATAGCTGACCTTCGGGAGACCCAGTACTTC
TRBV28	-	-	TRBJ2-7	CASSLSRSSFTYEQYF	TGTGCCAGCAGTTTGAGTCGGAGCAGCTTCACCTACGAGCAGTACTTC
TRBV10-2	-	-	TRBJ1-5	CASSLAQGNQPQHF	TGCGCCAGCAGTTTGGCCCAGGGCAATCAGCCCCAGCATTTT
TRBV14	-	once	TRBJ1-5	CASKVRDRSNQPQHF	TGTGCCAGCAAGGTAAGGGATCGGAGCAATCAGCCCCAGCATTTT
TRBV5-1	TRBD2	-	TRBJ2-7	CASSPPSGRADEQYF	TGCGCCAGCAGCCCGCCAAGCGGGAGGGCCGACGAGCAGTACTTC